The entry below gives a single T cell receptor beta chain sequence along with its context. It has no known antigen specificity. Within one base of it there is no much larger clone, and no base qualities were kept. Libraries were built with 5' RACE. Data came from an Illumina HiSeq 2000. Template switching introduced a universal primer binding site; the final cDNA contained a unique molecular identifier, enabling accurate counting of TCR cDNA molecules. First-strand cDNA for TCR alpha and beta chains was synthesized from specific primers in the conserved constant-segment region. To control for contamination, each cDNA library was double barcoded with a SMART-Mk sample barcode plus Illumina barcodes. TruSeq adapter sequences, together with Illumina sample barcodes, were added in two successive PCR steps. TCR alpha and beta cDNA libraries were sequenced on the Illumina HiSeq platform with custom primers. As for the original processing: MiGEC was used to process raw reads and extract unique molecular identifiers, and MiXCR was used to find CDR3 positions. Recombination models were inferred per individual with the repgenHMM and IGoR tools using an EM algorithm. The tcR package in R was used for shared clonotype analysis, with sharing normalized by the product of cloneset sizes. To study raw recombination free of thymic and clonal selection effects, out-of-frame nonproductive sequences were analyzed. The public reads were reprocessed in TCRdb via fastp at Q25 and MiXCR, keeping in-frame beta chains. Rows with one shared CDR3 protein collapse into an entry with the most common genes and DNA. The V and J calls were not made by the authors but by TCRdb's processing. The sample has 500,000 or so distinct CDR3 sequences on record, more than 13% of them singletons. Jointly, the top ten make up approximately 0.52% of the sample.

This sample was included in a study of identical twins (dated by TCRdb to between 2015 and 2016). In terms of the full investigation: TCR alpha and beta repertoires from monozygotic twins, unrelated adults of various ages and cord blood were deep-sequenced to test whether fetal clonotypes persist. Replicate twin experiments were performed at different times using different library preparation protocols to rule out contamination. Broader findings and caveats from the paper: A weaker excess of twin sharing was found in beta out-of-frame sequences because the signal-to-noise ratio was lowered by fewer shared sequences. Because the same donors could not be followed over many years, conclusions were based on cross-sectional statistical analysis. Abundant cord blood beta clonotypes carried fewer insertions; young adult naive repertoires showed a weaker similar trend, while memory repertoires showed none. Compared with coincidental sharing between unrelated individuals, out-of-frame TCR alpha sequences shared between twins showed an excess of sequences with low generation probability. In monozygotic twins, recombination models systematically underestimated out-of-frame TCR alpha sharing, but the models matched the sharing seen between unrelated individuals. Invariant T cells such as MAIT and iNKT could partly confound zero-insertion analyses, although diverse VJ usage argued against such confounding for most clonotypes.

The CDR3 goes from the cysteine to the phenylalanine over 13 residues. CDR3 DNA only is kept here, 39 bases in frame from base 1. Per the germline V gene (reference sequence), LNHNV is the CDR1 and YYDKDF is the CDR2. Trimming at the junction amounts to 0 bases on V and 7 bases on J, and the germline ends lie 6 bases apart. Every donor was a healthy Caucasian. The twin cohort comprised three pairs of female monozygotic twins, all aged roughly 18 to 30 years. Positive isolation kits from Invitrogen were used to isolate CD4+ and CD8+ T cell populations. These data are also associated with another study on yellow fever vaccine responses in identical twins. As the second study states: The T cell response to vaccination in identical twins was reported by the authors to appear partly convergent and partly personalized. In the study, vaccine-responding T cell clones were precisely tracked in identical twins.

Sequenced material: CD4+ T cells sorted from blood. Here the chain combines TRBV15 and TRBJ2-2; no D gene can be assigned with confidence. The receptor was isolated from a woman under 30 in good health. CDR3 protein: CATSRDLIGELFF. DNA sequence: TGTGCCACCAGCAGAGATCTTATCGGGGAGCTGTTTTTT.